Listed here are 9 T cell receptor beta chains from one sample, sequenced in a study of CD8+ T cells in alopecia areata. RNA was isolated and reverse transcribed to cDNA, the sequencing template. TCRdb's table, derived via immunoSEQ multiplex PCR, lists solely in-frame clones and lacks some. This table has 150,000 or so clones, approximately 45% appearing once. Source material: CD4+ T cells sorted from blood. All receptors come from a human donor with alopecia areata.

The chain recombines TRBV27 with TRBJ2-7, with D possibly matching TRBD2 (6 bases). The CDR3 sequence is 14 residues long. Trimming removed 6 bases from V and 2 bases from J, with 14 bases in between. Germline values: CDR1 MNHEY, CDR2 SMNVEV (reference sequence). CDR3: CASRIRSGAYEQYF. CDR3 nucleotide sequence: TGTGCCAGCAGAATCCGTAGCGGAGCCTACGAGCAGTACTTC.

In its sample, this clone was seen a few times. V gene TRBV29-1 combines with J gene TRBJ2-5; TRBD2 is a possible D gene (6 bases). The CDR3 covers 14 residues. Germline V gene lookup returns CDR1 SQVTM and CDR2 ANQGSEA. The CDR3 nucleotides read TGCTCCTGCTCGGGGACTCCGGGACTGGAGACCCAGTACTTC. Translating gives CSCSGTPGLETQYF.

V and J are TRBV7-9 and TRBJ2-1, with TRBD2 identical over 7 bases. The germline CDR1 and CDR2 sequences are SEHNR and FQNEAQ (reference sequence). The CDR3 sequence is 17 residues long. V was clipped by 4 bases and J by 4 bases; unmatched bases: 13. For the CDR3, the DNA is TGTGCCAGCAGCTCAGCCGGAGGGAGGGCCAGGTACAATGAGCAGTTCTTC. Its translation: CASSSAGGRARYNEQFF.

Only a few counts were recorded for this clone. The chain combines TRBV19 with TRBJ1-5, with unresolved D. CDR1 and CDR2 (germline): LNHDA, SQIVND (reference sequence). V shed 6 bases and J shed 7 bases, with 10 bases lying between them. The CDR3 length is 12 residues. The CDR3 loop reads CASRAAGQPQHF. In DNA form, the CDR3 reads TGTGCCAGTAGAGCCGCGGGACAGCCCCAGCATTTT.

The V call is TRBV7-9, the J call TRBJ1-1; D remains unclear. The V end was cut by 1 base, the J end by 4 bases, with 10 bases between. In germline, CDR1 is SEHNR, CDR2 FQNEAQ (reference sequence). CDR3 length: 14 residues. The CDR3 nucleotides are TGTGCCAGCAGCTTAGTGAGGGCGGGCACTGAAGCTTTCTTT. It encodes CASSLVRAGTEAFF.

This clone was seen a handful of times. The CDR3 protein is CSGRRGDTEAFF. The DNA for the CDR3 is TGCAGCGGTCGTCGGGGGGACACTGAAGCTTTCTTT. V is TRBV29-1 and J is TRBJ1-1; maybe TRBD1 (5 bases). Trimming stripped 7 bases from V and 3 bases from J, with 12 bases between. Germline V CDR1 and CDR2: SQVTM, ANQGSEA. The CDR3 contains 12 residues.

The CDR3 is CSAKTGNYEQYF. The CDR3 DNA follows: TGCAGCGCTAAGACAGGGAACTACGAGCAGTACTTC. The chain has TRBV29-1 and TRBJ2-7, with 7 nucleotides matching TRBD1. The J segment lost 3 bases and the V segment lost 7 bases, leaving 6 bases of the junction unmatched. Germline V CDR1 and CDR2: SQVTM, ANQGSEA. The CDR3 has 12 amino acids.

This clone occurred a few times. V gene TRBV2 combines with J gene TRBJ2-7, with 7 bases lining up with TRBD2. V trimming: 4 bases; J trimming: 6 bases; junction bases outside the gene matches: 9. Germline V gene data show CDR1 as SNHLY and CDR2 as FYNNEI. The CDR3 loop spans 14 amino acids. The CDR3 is CASSGREYHGEQYF. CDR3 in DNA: TGTGCCAGCAGTGGGCGGGAGTACCACGGCGAGCAGTACTTC.

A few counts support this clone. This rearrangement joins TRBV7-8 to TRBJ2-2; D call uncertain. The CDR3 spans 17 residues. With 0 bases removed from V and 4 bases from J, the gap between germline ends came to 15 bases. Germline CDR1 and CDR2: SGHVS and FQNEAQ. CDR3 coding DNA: TGTGCCAGCAGCTTAGCGCGGAGACCCACCCGCACCGGGGAGCTGTTTTTT. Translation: CASSLARRPTRTGELFF.